These 6 T cell receptor delta chains originate from one sample sequenced in a study of gamma-delta T cells after stem cell transplantation. TCRdb made new clone calls on the RT-PCR reads using CATT. The data hold over 2,500 delta-chain clones, with roughly 22% observed a single time. Sequencing was done on a sample of gamma-delta T cells. Receptor source: a human donor. It is not recorded whose cells these are; they may come from a transplant donor.

This clone was counted many times. The V and J genes are TRDV2 and TRDJ1, with a tentative D call TRDD3 (5 bases). The CDR3 has 15 residues. Per germline, CDR1 GEAIGNYY and CDR2 EKD. Trimming shortened V by 3 bases and J by 1 base, and 14 bases separated the two germline ends. The CDR3 here is CACDDILAFTDKLIF. The CDR3 DNA follows: TGTGCCTGTGACGACATACTGGCTTTCACCGATAAACTCATCTTT.

The chain recombines TRDV1 with TRDJ1; no definite D call. V was pared by 0 bases and J by 1 base, with 18 bases between. This CDR3 is 18 amino acids long. Per germline, CDR1 TSWWSYY and CDR2 QGS. The CDR3 loop is CALGELGESDEVTDKLIF. The CDR3 DNA follows: TGTGCTCTTGGGGAACTAGGAGAATCGGATGAGGTCACCGATAAACTCATCTTT.

In its sample, this clone is medium-sized. Other nucleotide sequences in the sample specify the same CDR3. The rearrangement links TRDV2 to TRDJ1; 9 positions match TRDD3. With 3 bases clipped from V and 8 bases from J, the junction kept 15 bases outside the gene matches. This CDR3 region has 16 residues. Germline V gene data show CDR1 as GEAIGNYY and CDR2 as EKD. CDR3 in DNA: TGTGCCTGTGACTCGTTACTGGGGGAAACCCGTGGAAAACTCATCTTT. Its translation is CACDSLLGETRGKLIF.

On this clone: A far larger clone is one base from this, pointing to a likely read error. The same CDR3 arises from other DNA sequences in this sample as well. The chain joins TRDV2 to TRDJ1; tentative D call: TRDD3 (5 bases). Trimming left V 3 bases short and J 2 bases short, with 18 bases between. From germline, CDR1 is GEAIGNYY and CDR2 EKD. The CDR3 length is 16 residues. In nucleotides, the CDR3 is TGTGCCTGTGACGGGCTGGGCGGGACGGGGACCGATAAACTCATCTTT. This encodes CACDGLGGTGTDKLIF.

By proportion, this clone is medium-sized (0.01 to 0.1%). The chain is built from TRDV2 and TRDJ1, with TRDD3 matching over 9 bases. V shed 3 bases and J 3 bases; nucleotides not matched to a gene: 4. Germline CDR1 and CDR2: GEAIGNYY and EKD. The CDR3 runs 14 residues. The CDR3 region has the DNA TGTGCCTGTGACTTGCTGGGGGATTCCGATAAACTCATCTTT. This codes for CACDLLGDSDKLIF.

This clone ranks as medium-sized. This chain connects TRDV2 to TRDJ1; TRDD3 matches 8 bases. CDR3 length: 14 residues. The V segment lost 0 bases and the J segment 3 bases; nucleotides outside the gene matches: 2. Germline loops: CDR1 GEAIGNYY, CDR2 EKD. CDR3 amino acids: CACDTWGMSDKLIF. CDR3 DNA: TGTGCCTGTGACACCTGGGGGATGTCCGATAAACTCATCTTT.